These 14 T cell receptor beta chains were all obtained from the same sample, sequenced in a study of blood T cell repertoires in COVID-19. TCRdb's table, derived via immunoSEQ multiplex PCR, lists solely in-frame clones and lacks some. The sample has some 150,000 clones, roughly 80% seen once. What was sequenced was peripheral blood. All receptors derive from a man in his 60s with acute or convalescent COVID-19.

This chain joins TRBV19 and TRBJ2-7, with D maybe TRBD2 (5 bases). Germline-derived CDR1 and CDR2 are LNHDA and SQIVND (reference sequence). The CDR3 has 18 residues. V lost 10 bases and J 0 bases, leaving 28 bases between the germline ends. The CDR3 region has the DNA TGTGCCACCTCCACGAACGTGCAACTCGGGATCACCTCCTACGAGCAGTACTTC. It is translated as CATSTNVQLGITSYEQYF.

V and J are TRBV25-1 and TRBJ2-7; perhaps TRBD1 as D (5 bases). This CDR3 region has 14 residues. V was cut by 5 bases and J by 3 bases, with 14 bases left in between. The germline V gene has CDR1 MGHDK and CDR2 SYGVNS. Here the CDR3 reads CASSPQGSVYEQYF. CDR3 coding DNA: TGTGCCAGCAGTCCCCAGGGATCGGTCTACGAGCAGTACTTC.

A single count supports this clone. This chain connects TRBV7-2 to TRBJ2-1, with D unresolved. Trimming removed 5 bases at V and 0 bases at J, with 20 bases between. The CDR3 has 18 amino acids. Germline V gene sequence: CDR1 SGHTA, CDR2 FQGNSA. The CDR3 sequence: CASSHHHLNMRSYNEQFF. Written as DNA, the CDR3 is TGTGCCAGCAGCCACCACCACTTAAATATGCGCTCCTACAATGAGCAGTTCTTC.

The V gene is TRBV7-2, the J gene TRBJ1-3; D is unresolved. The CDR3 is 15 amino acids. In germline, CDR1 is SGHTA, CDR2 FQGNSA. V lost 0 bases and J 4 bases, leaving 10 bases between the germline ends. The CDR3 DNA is TGTGCCAGCAGCTTAGCGCGGGGAGCGGGAAACACCATATATTTT. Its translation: CASSLARGAGNTIYF.

The CDR3 protein is CASGLVLAGNNEQFF. CDR3 sequence (DNA): TGTGCTAGTGGTTTGGTCCTAGCGGGGAACAATGAGCAGTTCTTC. The rearrangement joins TRBV12-5 to TRBJ2-1; 9 nucleotides agree with TRBD2. The CDR3 consists of 15 residues. The junction had 2 bases not matched to a gene; V was cut back by 0 bases and J by 5 bases. In germline, CDR1 is LGHNT, CDR2 FRNRAP.

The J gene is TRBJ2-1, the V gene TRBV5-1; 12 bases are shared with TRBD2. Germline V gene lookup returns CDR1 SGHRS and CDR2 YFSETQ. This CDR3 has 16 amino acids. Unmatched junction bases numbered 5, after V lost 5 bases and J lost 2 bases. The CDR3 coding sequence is TGCGCCAGCAGGTCGACTAGCGGGGGAGCCTACAATGAGCAGTTCTTC. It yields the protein CASRSTSGGAYNEQFF. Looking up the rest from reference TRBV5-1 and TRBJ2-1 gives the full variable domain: KAGVTQTPRYLIKTRGQQVTLSCSPISGHRSVSWYQQTPGQGLQFLFEYFSETQRNKGNFPGRFSGRQFSNSRSEMNVSTLELGDSALYLCASRSTSGGAYNEQFFGPGTRLTVL.

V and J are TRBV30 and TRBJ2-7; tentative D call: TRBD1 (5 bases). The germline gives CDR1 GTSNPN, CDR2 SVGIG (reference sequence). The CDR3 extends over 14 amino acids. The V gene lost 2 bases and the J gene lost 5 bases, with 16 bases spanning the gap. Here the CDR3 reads CAWSRSFGANEQYF. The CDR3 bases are TGTGCCTGGAGTAGGAGTTTTGGGGCTAACGAGCAGTACTTC.

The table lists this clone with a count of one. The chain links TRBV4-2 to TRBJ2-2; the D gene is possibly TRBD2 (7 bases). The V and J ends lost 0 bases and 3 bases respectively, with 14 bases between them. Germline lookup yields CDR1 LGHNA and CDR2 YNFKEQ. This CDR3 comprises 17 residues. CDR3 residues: CASSQDGYGGHTGELFF. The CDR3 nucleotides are TGTGCCAGCAGCCAAGATGGATACGGGGGGCACACCGGGGAGCTGTTTTTT.

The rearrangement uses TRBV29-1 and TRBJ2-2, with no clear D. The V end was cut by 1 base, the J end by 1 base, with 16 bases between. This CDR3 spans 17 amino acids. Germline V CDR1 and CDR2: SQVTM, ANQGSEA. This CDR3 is CSVEVYTGRVNTGELFF. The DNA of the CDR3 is TGCAGCGTTGAAGTATACACGGGTCGAGTGAACACCGGGGAGCTGTTTTTT.

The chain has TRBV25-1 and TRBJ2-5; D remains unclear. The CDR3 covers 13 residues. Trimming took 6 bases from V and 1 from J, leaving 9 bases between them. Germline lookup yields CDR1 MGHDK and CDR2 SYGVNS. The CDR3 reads CASSHWSQETQYF. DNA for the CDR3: TGTGCCAGCAGCCACTGGAGCCAAGAGACCCAGTACTTC.

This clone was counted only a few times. The CDR3 sequence: CAISDHGQYNQPQHF. The CDR3 nucleotides read TGTGCCATCAGTGACCACGGACAGTACAATCAGCCCCAGCATTTT. The V call is TRBV10-3, the J call TRBJ1-5; possibly TRBD1 for D (6 bases). Germline values: CDR1 ENHRY, CDR2 SYGVKD. This CDR3 spans 15 amino acids. The germline V and J ends were trimmed by 3 bases and 3 bases, with 12 bases remaining between them.

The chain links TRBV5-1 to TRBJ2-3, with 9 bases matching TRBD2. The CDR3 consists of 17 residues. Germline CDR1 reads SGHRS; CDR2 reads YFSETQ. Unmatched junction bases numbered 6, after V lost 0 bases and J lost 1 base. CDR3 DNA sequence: TGCGCCAGCAGCTTGGCAACCGGGACTAGCCGCACAGATACGCAGTATTTT. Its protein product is CASSLATGTSRTDTQYF.

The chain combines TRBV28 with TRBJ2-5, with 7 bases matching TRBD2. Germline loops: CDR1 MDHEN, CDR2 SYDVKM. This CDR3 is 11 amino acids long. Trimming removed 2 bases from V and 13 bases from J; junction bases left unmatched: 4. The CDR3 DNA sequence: TGTGCCAGCAGTTTAGGACTAGTAGCGTACTTC. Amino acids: CASSLGLVAYF.

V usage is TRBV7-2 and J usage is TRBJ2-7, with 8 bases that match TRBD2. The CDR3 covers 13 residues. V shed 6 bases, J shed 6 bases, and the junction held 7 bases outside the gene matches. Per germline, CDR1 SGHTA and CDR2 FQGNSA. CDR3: CASRLTSGGEQYF. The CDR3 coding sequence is TGTGCCAGCAGACTAACTAGCGGAGGCGAGCAGTACTTC.